Each of the 11 T cell receptor beta chains below was sequenced from the same sample in a study of blood T cell repertoires in COVID-19 (dated by TCRdb to about 2020). The library was made by the immunoSEQ multiplex PCR assay. Entries here come from immuneACCESS through TCRdb and include only in-frame sequences with V and J called. Some clones fail to appear in such tables; in the studies checked, an unresolved V gene covers under half of the shortfall, and the cause of the remainder is unknown. The sample table holds 100,000 to 150,000 clones, of which about 74% were seen once. The top ten clones comprise 6% of the sample. The sample comprised peripheral blood. The receptor set was obtained from a man older than 75 with COVID-19, enrolled during active disease.

This clone was observed a single time. The rearrangement uses TRBV6-5 and TRBJ2-3; no clear D. Trimming pared 0 bases from V and 0 bases from J, leaving 7 bases between. The germline CDR1 and CDR2 sequences are MNHEY and SVGAGI. This CDR3 spans 15 amino acids. Written as DNA, the CDR3 is TGTGCCAGCAGTTACTCTACAGCTAGCACAGATACGCAGTATTTT. It translates to CASSYSTASTDTQYF.

Concerning this clone itself: An end of the junction does not agree with germline; a read error may underlie this. This chain joins TRBV7-7 and TRBJ2-3; the match to TRBD2 covers 11 bases. CDR3 length: 15 amino acids. CDR1 and CDR2 (germline): SSHAT, FNYEAQ (reference sequence). The CDR3 sequence: CASSKGLAGTDTQYF. The CDR3 coding sequence is TGTGCTAGCAGCAAGGGACTAGCGGGCACAGATACGCAGTATTTT.

This chain links TRBV5-8 with TRBJ2-7, with a weak D call TRBD1 (5 bases). The CDR3 has 13 residues. The germline V and J ends were trimmed by 0 bases and 7 bases, with 11 bases remaining between them. The germline gives CDR1 SGHTS, CDR2 YDEGEE. DNA for the CDR3: TGTGCCAGCAGCTTGGATTTGGGGCGGGAGCAGTACTTC. As protein: CASSLDLGREQYF. Based on the CDR3 plus reference TRBV5-8 and TRBJ2-7, the full variable domain is EAGVTQSPTHLIKTRGQQATLRCSPISGHTSVYWYQQALGLGLQFLLWYDEGEERNRGNFPPRFSGRQFPNYSSELNVNALELEDSALYLCASSLDLGREQYFGPGTRLTVT.

V is TRBV6-5 and J is TRBJ1-2; 8 bases agree with TRBD1. The germline gives CDR1 MNHEY, CDR2 SVGAGI. This CDR3 has 16 residues. V trimming: 4 bases; J trimming: 0 bases; junction bases outside the gene matches: 7. The CDR3 region is CASSFSGQVSNYGYTF. In DNA, the CDR3 is TGTGCCAGCAGTTTCTCGGGACAGGTCTCTAACTATGGCTACACCTTC.

The chain carries TRBV10-1 and TRBJ2-3, with D unclear. CDR1 is WNHNN, CDR2 SYGVQD, per germline (reference sequence). There are 12 residues in the CDR3. Here the CDR3 reads CATSSHQDTQYF. The CDR3 coding sequence is TGCGCTACTTCCTCCCACCAAGATACGCAGTATTTT.

This rearrangement joins TRBV25-1 to TRBJ1-1, with 7 bases fitting TRBD1. CDR1 and CDR2 (germline): MGHDK, SYGVNS. This CDR3 is built from 15 residues. Germline trimming cut 2 bases from V and 1 base from J; bases unmatched to any gene: 4. In nucleotides, the CDR3 is TGTGCCAGCAGTGAACCGGCAGGGGGGAACACTGAAGCTTTCTTT. This gives the protein CASSEPAGGNTEAFF. Using reference TRBV25-1 and TRBJ1-1 for the parts outside the CDR3, the full variable domain is EADIYQTPRYLVIGTGKKITLECSQTMGHDKMYWYQQDPGMELHLIHYSYGVNSTEKGDLSSESTVSRIRTEHFPLTLESARPSHTSQYLCASSEPAGGNTEAFFGQGTRLTVV.

This clone has a handful of counts. The chain recombines TRBV28 with TRBJ2-2, with TRBD1 identical over 7 bases. The CDR3 covers 18 residues. Germline CDR1 reads MDHEN; CDR2 reads SYDVKM. V lost 2 bases, J lost 0 bases, and 9 bases stayed unmatched. CDR3 protein: CASSLGGGGQPNTGELFF. CDR3 coding DNA: TGTGCCAGCAGTTTAGGAGGTGGGGGACAGCCGAACACCGGGGAGCTGTTTTTT.

The chain carries TRBV5-1 and TRBJ1-1, with D hard to call. Per germline, CDR1 SGHRS and CDR2 YFSETQ. Trimming pared 1 base from V and 0 bases from J, leaving 7 bases between. The CDR3 is 14 residues long. CDR3 in amino acids: CASSLLGMNTEAFF. CDR3 coding DNA: TGCGCCAGCAGCTTGCTAGGAATGAACACTGAAGCTTTCTTT.

The chain links TRBV28 to TRBJ2-1; D might be TRBD1 (5 bases). CDR1 is MDHEN, CDR2 SYDVKM, per germline. V dropped 6 bases and J dropped 8 bases, with 17 bases sitting between them. The CDR3 runs 14 residues. This CDR3 is CASRPQGGPDEQFF. The DNA for the CDR3 is TGTGCCAGCAGACCCCAGGGCGGACCTGATGAGCAGTTCTTC. Together with reference TRBV28 and TRBJ2-1, the CDR3 gives the full variable domain: DVKVTQSSRYLVKRTGEKVFLECVQDMDHENMFWYRQDPGLGLRLIYFSYDVKMKEKGDIPEGYSVSREKKERFSLILESASTNQTSMYLCASRPQGGPDEQFFGPGTRLTVL.

This sequence joins TRBV7-9 and TRBJ1-1; D uncertain. Trimming shortened V by 5 bases and J by 8 bases, and 12 bases separated the two germline ends. Germline CDR1 SEHNR, CDR2 FQNEAQ (reference sequence). This CDR3 has 12 amino acids. The CDR3 DNA sequence: TGTGCCAGCAGCCTTTCCACAGAGGAAGCTTTCTTT. Amino acids: CASSLSTEEAFF.

This chain joins TRBV30 and TRBJ2-2; D call uncertain. Germline-derived CDR1 and CDR2 are GTSNPN and SVGIG (reference sequence). The CDR3 has 14 residues. V was clipped by 3 bases and J by 3 bases, with 11 bases between them. The CDR3 nucleotides read TGTGCCTGGAGAGATATCGAGGACACCGGGGAGCTGTTTTTT. Its protein is CAWRDIEDTGELFF.